The clone carrying this T cell receptor beta chain was detected many times. Its target is not known. This entry belongs to a study of immune heterogeneity within non-small cell lung tumors. About the study: 4 squamous cell carcinomas, roughly eleven non-squamous carcinomas and 1 not otherwise specified made up the tumors. Study-wide results and limits: The repertoire of each individual patient held high-frequency T-cell receptor beta clonotypes that were largely distinct from those of other patients.

Bulk tumor genomic DNA constituted the template, at about 600 ng per sample. Biopsies, several per primary tumor and spaced far apart, were collected during surgery. The cohort was untreated, with newly diagnosed non-small cell lung cancer undergoing curative surgery. V was clipped by 2 bases and J by 7 bases, with 9 bases between them. Germline V gene lookup returns CDR1 KGHSH and CDR2 LQKENI. The CDR3 covers 13 residues. Multiplex PCR employing 32 V and 13 J primers generated amplicons of the TCR beta CDR3. TCRdb re-derived calls from the multiplex PCR reads in MiXCR, one entry per CDR3 protein. Here the sample spans some 9,900 distinct CDR3 sequences, around a quarter being singletons.

The specimen sequenced was lung tumor tissue. The chain links TRBV18 to TRBJ1-5; the D is unclear. The receptor's source is a woman aged 45-60 years with non-small cell lung cancer. In nucleotides, the CDR3 is TGTGCCAGCTCACCAGGGGTCGACCAGCCCCAGCATTTT. It translates to CASSPGVDQPQHF.